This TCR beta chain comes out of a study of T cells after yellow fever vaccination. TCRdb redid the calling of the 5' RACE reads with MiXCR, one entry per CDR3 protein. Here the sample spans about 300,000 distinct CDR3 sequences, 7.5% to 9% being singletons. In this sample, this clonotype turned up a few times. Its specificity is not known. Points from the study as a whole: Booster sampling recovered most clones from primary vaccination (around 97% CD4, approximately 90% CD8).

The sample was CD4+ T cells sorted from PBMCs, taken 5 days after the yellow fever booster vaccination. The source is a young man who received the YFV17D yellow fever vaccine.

In nucleotides, the CDR3 is TGTGCCAGCATCAGGGCAGGGTTGGTCAACAATGAGCAGTTCTTC. This gives the protein CASIRAGLVNNEQFF. The chain is built from TRBV28 and TRBJ2-1, with D maybe TRBD1 (5 bases). There are 15 residues in the CDR3. V was shortened by 7 bases and J by 5 bases, with 18 bases between the two germline ends. From germline, CDR1 is MDHEN and CDR2 SYDVKM.